The 26 T cell receptor beta chains given below trace back to one sample, sequenced in a study of blood T cell repertoires in COVID-19 (dated by TCRdb to about 2020). To prepare the library, the immunoSEQ multiplex PCR assay was applied. This immuneACCESS table, as held by TCRdb, lists in-frame sequences with V and J called but not all clones. Of the missing ones, under half trace to an unresolved V gene in checked studies; the others have no known cause. For this sample there are around 290,000 clones; approximately 90% appear just once. The ten largest clones take up about 2.2% of the sample. Source material: peripheral blood. The receptor set was obtained from a woman under 40 with COVID-19, enrolled during active disease.

V is TRBV6-6 and J is TRBJ2-7; D is perhaps TRBD1 (6 bases). This CDR3 has 13 residues. Germline V gene sequence: CDR1 MNHNY, CDR2 SVGAGI (reference sequence). The germline V and J ends were trimmed by 8 bases and 6 bases, with 17 bases remaining between them. As DNA, the CDR3 is TGTGCCAGCCGCAGGGGCCTTAATCTCGAGCAGTACTTC. Its protein is CASRRGLNLEQYF.

The J gene is TRBJ2-1, the V gene TRBV7-2, with 8 bases identical to TRBD2. After removal of 0 bases from V and 0 bases from J, the junction contained 1 base not matched to a gene. Germline-derived CDR1 and CDR2 are SGHTA and FQGNSA. This CDR3 has 16 amino acids. CDR3 amino acids: CASSLAGRGSYNEQFF. The CDR3 coding sequence is TGTGCCAGCAGCTTAGCCGGGAGGGGCTCCTACAATGAGCAGTTCTTC.

This clone has just one count. The rearrangement joins TRBV19 to TRBJ2-2; possible D gene TRBD1, 6 bases. CDR1 and CDR2 from the germline V gene are LNHDA and SQIVND (reference sequence). This CDR3 is built from 16 residues. Trimming took 6 bases from V and 0 from J, leaving 14 bases between them. CDR3 DNA sequence: TGTGCCAGTAGAACCAGGGGTGCCCCGAACACCGGGGAGCTGTTTTTT. Translated, it gives CASRTRGAPNTGELFF.

The CDR3 reads CASSFPPARQGLTDTQYF. The CDR3 DNA reads TGCGCCAGCAGCTTTCCTCCTGCCCGACAGGGGTTAACAGATACGCAGTATTTT. The chain couples TRBV5-1 to TRBJ2-3; 8 nucleotides match TRBD1. Per the germline V gene, CDR1 is SGHRS and CDR2 is YFSETQ. After removal of 2 bases from V and 3 bases from J, the junction contained 14 bases not matched to a gene. The CDR3 spans 18 residues.

This chain uses TRBV7-2 with TRBJ2-3; 15 bases map to TRBD2. Trimming took 3 bases from V and 6 from J; bases not matched to a gene: 1. The CDR3 has 15 residues. The germline V gene encodes CDR1 SGHTA and CDR2 FQGNSA. The CDR3 loop is CASSFGLAGGDTQYF. In DNA form, the CDR3 reads TGTGCCAGCAGCTTCGGACTAGCGGGAGGGGATACGCAGTATTTT.

In this sample, this clone turned up a few times. J is TRBJ1-1 and V is TRBV2; possible D gene TRBD1, 6 bases. Germline lookup yields CDR1 SNHLY and CDR2 FYNNEI. Trimming cost V 1 base and J 1 base, with 13 bases left between them. This CDR3 region has 16 residues. Here the CDR3 reads CASSEVAGVGNTEAFF. The CDR3, as DNA: TGTGCCAGCAGTGAAGTGGCAGGGGTTGGGAACACTGAAGCTTTCTTT.

This chain links TRBV30 with TRBJ2-3; D gene unclear. The CDR3 sequence is 14 residues long. The germline V and J ends were trimmed by 4 bases and 0 bases, with 11 bases remaining between them. Looked up from germline, CDR1 is GTSNPN and CDR2 is SVGIG (reference sequence). The CDR3 region is CAWKEQLSTDTQYF. The CDR3 bases are TGTGCCTGGAAGGAACAGCTTAGCACAGATACGCAGTATTTT.

The chain couples TRBV5-6 to TRBJ1-3; 9 bases are shared with TRBD1. The CDR3 contains 16 residues. Trimming removed 2 bases from V and 1 base from J; junction bases left unmatched: 4. Per germline, CDR1 SGHDT and CDR2 YYEEEE. CDR3 sequence (DNA): TGTGCCAGCAGCTTCAGGACAGGGGTGTCTGGAAACACCATATATTTT. Translated, it gives CASSFRTGVSGNTIYF.

J is TRBJ2-7 and V is TRBV9; D gene ambiguous. Trimming left V 0 bases short and J 7 bases short, with 11 bases between. The CDR3 is made up of 13 amino acids. Looked up from germline, CDR1 is SGDLS and CDR2 is YYNGEE. Here the CDR3 reads CASSVAQVGEQYF. The CDR3 nucleotides are TGTGCCAGCAGCGTAGCCCAGGTGGGTGAGCAGTACTTC. Filled out from reference TRBV9 and TRBJ2-7, the complete variable domain reads DSGVTQTPKHLITATGQRVTLRCSPRSGDLSVYWYQQSLDQGLQFLIQYYNGEERAKGNILERFSAQQFPDLHSELNLSSLELGDSALYFCASSVAQVGEQYFGPGTRLTVT.

The chain couples TRBV11-2 to TRBJ1-5, with D perhaps matching TRBD1 (5 bases). Between the trimmed V and J ends, which lost 5 bases and 7 bases, there was a span of 12 bases. The CDR3 is 13 amino acids. CDR1 is SGHAT and CDR2 is FQNNGV in the germline V gene. Here the CDR3 reads CASSRERGQPQHF. CDR3 nucleotides: TGTGCCAGCAGCAGGGAAAGGGGCCAGCCCCAGCATTTT.

The chain employs TRBV15 and TRBJ1-4; D perhaps matches TRBD1 (6 bases). Germline CDR1 reads LNHNV; CDR2 reads YYDKDF (reference sequence). The CDR3 length is 14 residues. The V and J ends lost 3 bases and 6 bases respectively, with 11 bases between them. The CDR3 nucleotides read TGTGCCACCAGCAGTGGTCAGGGGTATGAAAAACTGTTTTTT. Encoded protein: CATSSGQGYEKLFF.

V usage is TRBV15 and J usage is TRBJ2-3, with 8 nucleotides matching TRBD2. The CDR3 runs to 15 residues. Germline loops: CDR1 LNHNV, CDR2 YYDKDF (reference sequence). The V and J ends lost 2 bases and 7 bases, in that order; junction bases with no gene match: 8. CDR3: CATSRPGTRNYTQYF. The CDR3 DNA reads as TGTGCCACCAGCAGACCCGGGACTAGGAATTATACGCAGTATTTT.

The chain links TRBV5-1 to TRBJ2-3, with 9 bases lining up with TRBD1. Germline V lookup: CDR1 SGHRS, CDR2 YFSETQ. The ends lost 4 bases at V and 3 bases at J; junction bases unmatched: 6. The CDR3 contains 15 residues. The CDR3 loop reads CASSLWDRATDTQYF. The CDR3 coding sequence is TGCGCCAGCAGCCTTTGGGACAGGGCTACAGATACGCAGTATTTT.

The rearrangement joins TRBV7-2 to TRBJ1-2, with TRBD1 matching over 9 bases. The ends lost 7 bases at V and 6 bases at J; junction bases unmatched: 6. The germline V gene has CDR1 SGHTA and CDR2 FQGNSA. The CDR3 runs 13 residues. The CDR3 is CASTMTGGDGYTF. The CDR3 DNA follows: TGTGCCAGCACCATGACAGGGGGTGATGGCTACACCTTC.

This clone was counted a single time. The CDR3 reads CASSPWTGDTEAFF. CDR3 in DNA: TGTGCCAGCAGCCCTTGGACAGGGGACACTGAAGCTTTCTTT. The chain couples TRBV3-1 (or the pseudogene TRBV3-2) to TRBJ1-1, with TRBD1 matching over 9 bases. With 4 bases clipped from V and 3 bases from J, the junction kept 3 bases outside the gene matches. This CDR3 comprises 14 residues. Germline CDR1 reads LGHDT; CDR2 reads YNNKEL (reference sequence).

This clone was seen a few times. The chain recombines TRBV6-5 with TRBJ2-7; 8 nucleotides agree with TRBD1. The germline V gene encodes CDR1 MNHEY and CDR2 SVGAGI. V trimming: 7 bases; J trimming: 2 bases; junction bases outside the gene matches: 7. This CDR3 has 14 amino acids. The CDR3 DNA reads as TGTGCCAGCACGAAAGGGACAGGTCCCTACGAGCAGTACTTC. This translates into CASTKGTGPYEQYF.

The V call is TRBV7-3, the J call TRBJ2-1; TRBD2 matches at 8 bases. The V gene's germline CDR1 is SGHTA and CDR2 FQGTGA. Germline trimming cut 4 bases from V and 6 bases from J; bases unmatched to any gene: 20. CDR3 length: 19 residues. CDR3 sequence: CASSSGGSGIFASPNEQFF. CDR3 in DNA: TGTGCCAGCAGCTCCGGCGGTAGCGGGATATTTGCTTCCCCCAATGAGCAGTTCTTC.

The chain employs TRBV30 and TRBJ1-1; D remains ambiguous. There are 13 residues in the CDR3. V shed 7 bases and J shed 5 bases, with 17 bases lying between them. CDR1 is GTSNPN, CDR2 SVGIG, per germline (reference sequence). Here the CDR3 reads CASQTVPGTEAFF. The CDR3 DNA sequence: TGTGCCTCCCAAACAGTACCGGGGACTGAAGCTTTCTTT.

This chain connects TRBV5-6 to TRBJ1-2; a weak D match, TRBD1 (5 bases). V gave up 2 bases and J gave up 5 bases, with 13 bases separating them. The germline gives CDR1 SGHDT, CDR2 YYEEEE. This CDR3 contains 14 residues. The CDR3 region is CASSLSGGDYGYTF. The CDR3 DNA reads TGTGCCAGCAGCTTATCGGGAGGGGATTATGGCTACACCTTC.

This chain uses TRBV27 with TRBJ2-7; 10 nucleotides line up with TRBD2. The CDR3 spans 14 residues. The trim removed 6 bases at V and 7 bases at J, leaving 9 bases unmatched. Looked up from germline, CDR1 is MNHEY and CDR2 is SMNVEV (reference sequence). The CDR3 bases are TGTGCCAGCAGATGGACTAGCGGACCTTTTGAGCAGTACTTC. Translation gives CASRWTSGPFEQYF.

V gene TRBV5-6 combines with J gene TRBJ1-2; the D gene is possibly TRBD1 (6 bases). The V end lost 6 bases, the J end lost 8 bases, and 17 bases lay between the germline ends. This CDR3 has 13 residues. Germline CDR1 is SGHDT and CDR2 is YYEEEE. The CDR3 sequence is CASTLGQTKGYTF. In DNA form, the CDR3 reads TGTGCCAGCACCCTCGGACAGACGAAGGGCTACACCTTC.

The chain links TRBV1 to TRBJ1-1. TRBV1 counts as a pseudogene. The CDR3 totals 17 residues. The CDR3 DNA is TGCACCAGCAGCCTTATCCCGACTGATGAGTTGAACACTGAAGCTTTCTTT. This encodes CTSSLIPTDELNTEAFF.

The count of this clone is one. This chain links TRBV30 with TRBJ2-5; 8 nucleotides agree with TRBD2. The V gene end was trimmed by 8 bases and the J gene end by 6 bases; junction bases not matched to a gene: 11. This CDR3 is built from 13 residues. From germline, CDR1 is GTSNPN and CDR2 SVGIG (reference sequence). The CDR3 DNA follows: TGTGCCAGTGCAGCGGGAGCTGCCCAGACCCAGTACTTC. Translation gives CASAAGAAQTQYF.

The V call is TRBV27, the J call TRBJ2-1; 9 nucleotides align to TRBD1. V shed 3 bases and J 5 bases; nucleotides not matched to a gene: 8. CDR3 length: 16 residues. Germline values: CDR1 MNHEY, CDR2 SMNVEV (reference sequence). Here the CDR3 reads CASSLLRDRVNNEQFF. The CDR3, as DNA: TGTGCCAGCAGTTTGTTACGGGACAGGGTCAACAATGAGCAGTTCTTC.

This clone turned up a few times. The gene calls are TRBV5-1 and TRBJ1-6, with D tentatively TRBD1 (5 bases). The CDR3 runs 17 residues. The V gene's germline CDR1 is SGHRS and CDR2 YFSETQ. Between the trimmed V and J ends, which lost 4 bases and 0 bases, there was a span of 14 bases. The CDR3 spells CASSQLDRNSYNSPLHF. CDR3 DNA: TGCGCCAGCAGCCAGCTCGACAGAAACTCCTATAATTCACCCCTCCACTTT.

The V call is TRBV5-4, the J call TRBJ2-3, with TRBD1 as a possible D gene (6 bases). The CDR3 is 11 amino acids. Trimming stripped 7 bases from V and 9 bases from J, with 12 bases between. The germline CDR1 and CDR2 sequences are SGHNT and YYREEE (reference sequence). The chain's CDR3 is CASARRGTQYF. CDR3 bases: TGTGCCAGCGCAAGAAGGGGGACGCAGTATTTT.